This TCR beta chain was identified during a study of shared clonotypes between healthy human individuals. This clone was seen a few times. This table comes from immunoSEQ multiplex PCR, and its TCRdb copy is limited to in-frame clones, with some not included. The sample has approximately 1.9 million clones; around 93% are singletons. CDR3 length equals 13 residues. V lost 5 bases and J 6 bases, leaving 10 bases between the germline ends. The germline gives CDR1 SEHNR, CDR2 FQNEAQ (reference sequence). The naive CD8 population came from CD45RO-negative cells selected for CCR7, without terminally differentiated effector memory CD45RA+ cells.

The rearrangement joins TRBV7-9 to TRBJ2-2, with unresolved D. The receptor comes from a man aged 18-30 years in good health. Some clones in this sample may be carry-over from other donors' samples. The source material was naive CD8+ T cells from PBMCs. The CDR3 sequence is CASSPGIPGELFF. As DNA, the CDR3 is TGTGCCAGCAGCCCCGGTATCCCCGGGGAGCTGTTTTTT.